The rows below give T cell receptor beta chains drawn from one sample of a study of identifying expanded T cells in peripheral blood. Clones were read by immunoSEQ multiplex PCR, and TCRdb kept only the in-frame ones, dropping some. The data contain about 110,000 clones, more than 85% of them singletons. Sample: blood. These receptors all come from a person aged 18 to 75 in good health. CDR3s include the opening cysteine and the closing phenylalanine or tryptophan. D genes are given only for firm matches. The size of a clone is reported for some rows only, either as once, few or many, or as a class for expanded clones.

TRBJ1-1	TRBV18	TRBD1	few	TGTGCCAGCTCACCTCGGACAGGTGGGAACACTGAAGCTTTCTTT	CASSPRTGGNTEAFF
TRBJ1-6	TRBV4-3	.	.	TGCGCCAGCAGCCCGACAGGAGATAATTCACCCCTCCACTTT	CASSPTGDNSPLHF
TRBJ1-1	TRBV2	TRBD1	.	TGTGCCAGCAGTGAAAGACAGGGGTTGAACACTGAAGCTTTCTTT	CASSERQGLNTEAFF
TRBJ1-1	TRBV4-1	.	.	TGCGCCAGCAGAGGAATACTAAAGAACACTGAAGCTTTCTTT	CASRGILKNTEAFF
TRBJ2-7	TRBV4-3	.	.	TGCGCCAGCAGCGATGGGGACCTCCCCTCCTACGAGCAGTACTTC	CASSDGDLPSYEQYF
TRBJ2-3	TRBV6-1	.	.	TGTGCCAGCTGGGACGGATCTTCAGATACGCAGTATTTT	CASWDGSSDTQYF
TRBJ2-1	TRBV4-1	.	.	TGCGCCAGCAGCCAAAGGGGGGAGGAGGTCGATGAGCAGTTCTTC	CASSQRGEEVDEQFF
TRBJ2-3	TRBV6-6	.	.	TGTGCCAGCAGTAAAGGGACAGCCTCGGGGGCTGGTACGCAGTATTTT	CASSKGTASGAGTQYF
TRBJ2-5	TRBV7-2	TRBD2	.	TGTGCCAGCAGCCCTACTAGCGGGGAATGGGAGACCCAGTACTTC	CASSPTSGEWETQYF
TRBJ1-5	TRBV28	.	.	TGTGCCAGCAGTTTATCTGGGGTCGGGAGCAATCAGCCCCAGCATTTT	CASSLSGVGSNQPQHF
TRBJ2-6	TRBV29-1	.	.	TGCAGCGTTCAGAGCGTGGGGGGCAGCTCTGGGGCCAACGTCCTGACTTTC	CSVQSVGGSSGANVLTF
TRBJ1-3	TRBV7-9	.	.	TGTGCCATTGCGGTGGGAAACACCATATATTTT	CAIAVGNTIYF
TRBJ1-1	TRBV29-1	.	.	TGCAGCGTTGAAAGGGGTCTTAGCAACACTGAAGCTTTCTTT	CSVERGLSNTEAFF
TRBJ1-2	TRBV6-5	.	.	TGTGCCAGCAGTCTCGACCTAAACTATGGCTACACCTTC	CASSLDLNYGYTF
TRBJ1-3	TRBV9	.	.	TGTGCCAGCAGCGTAGAGGGAAGGCGTGGAAACACCATATATTTT	CASSVEGRRGNTIYF
TRBJ2-1	TRBV11-2	.	.	TGTGCCAGCAGCTTAAGGGTTTCAGGTGCCAATGAGCAGTTCTTC	CASSLRVSGANEQFF
TRBJ2-7	TRBV7-8	TRBD2	.	TGTGCCAGCAGCCCTACGCGGGGGGGCGAGCAGTACTTC	CASSPTRGGEQYF
TRBJ1-5	TRBV27	.	.	TGTGCCAGCAGTAACGATAATCAGGGGTCCCAGCATTTT	CASSNDNQGSQHF
TRBJ2-5	TRBV2	.	.	TGTGCCAGCAGAGAAGACCAAGAGACCCAGTACTTC	CASREDQETQYF
TRBJ1-4	TRBV19	.	.	TGTGCCAGCAACGCAGGGTCTTACGAAAAACTGTTTTTT	CASNAGSYEKLFF
TRBJ1-6	TRBV27	.	.	TGTGCCAGCAGTTTGGGTCCAGGGAGTACGGGCTCCTATAATTCACCCCTCCACTTT	CASSLGPGSTGSYNSPLHF
TRBJ1-1	TRBV5-6	.	.	TGTGCCAGCAGCTTGGGCAGGGGCACTGAAGCTTTCTTT	CASSLGRGTEAFF
TRBJ1-3	TRBV2	TRBD1	.	TGTGCCAGCAGGTACTCTTTGACAGGGGGTGCAGCTGGAAACACCATATATTTT	CASRYSLTGGAAGNTIYF
TRBJ2-3	TRBV6-1	.	.	TGTGCCAGCGGCAGTCTAGGCACAGATACGCAGTATTTT	CASGSLGTDTQYF
TRBJ2-5	TRBV18	.	.	TGTGCCAGCTCACCAGAGGGTACAGGGCGGGAGACCCAGTACTTC	CASSPEGTGRETQYF
TRBJ1-2	TRBV19	.	.	TGTGCCAGTAGTATTAACATACCAGCCTATGGCTACACCTTC	CASSINIPAYGYTF
TRBJ2-3	TRBV5-1	.	.	TGCGCCAGCAGCTTGTATCCGGGGTTAATGCCCCGCTCTAGCACAGATACGCAGTATTTT	CASSLYPGLMPRSSTDTQYF
TRBJ1-6	TRBV4-3	.	.	TGCGCCAGCAGCCAAGATGGCGGAAGCTCCTATAATTCACCCCTCCACTTT	CASSQDGGSSYNSPLHF
TRBJ1-1	TRBV5-1	.	.	TGCGCCAGCAGCTTGGGGGAGGAGACTGAAGCTTTCTTT	CASSLGEETEAFF
TRBJ2-5	TRBV27	TRBD2	.	TGTGCCAGCAGTTCTCAGCTGAGACTAGCGGGGGGAGAGACCCAGTACTTC	CASSSQLRLAGGETQYF
TRBJ2-1	TRBV10-3	.	.	TGTGCCACCGGGACTTTCGACAATGAGCAGTTCTTC	CATGTFDNEQFF
TRBJ1-3	TRBV10-2	.	.	TGCGCCAGCAGTGAATCCAGGGTAATGTTATATTTT	CASSESRVMLYF
TRBJ2-7	TRBV28	.	.	TGTGCCAGCAGTTTCCGGGGTGTCGCCTACGAGCAGTACTTC	CASSFRGVAYEQYF
TRBJ2-2	TRBV4-3	TRBD2	.	TGCGCCAGCAGCCAAGTTTTAGCGGGGGGGGACACCGGGGAGCTGTTTTTT	CASSQVLAGGDTGELFF
TRBJ1-1	TRBV5-1	.	.	TGCGCCAGCAGCTTGGGGAGCACTGAAGCTTTCTTT	CASSLGSTEAFF
TRBJ1-1	TRBV5-6	.	.	TGTGCCAGCAGCTTGTACAACACTGAAGCTTTCTTT	CASSLYNTEAFF
TRBJ2-1	TRBV7-6	.	.	TGTGCCAGCAGCCGCGGTCTGCGGTGGAGCGGACGTACTACAGCTTACAATGAGCAGTTCTTC	CASSRGLRWSGRTTAYNEQFF
TRBJ2-5	TRBV5-4	TRBD2	.	TGTGCCAGCAGCAACCTTAGCGGGGGGGCAGGAGAGACCCAGTACTTC	CASSNLSGGAGETQYF